The 5 T cell receptor beta chains given below trace back to one sample, sequenced in a study of technical replicates of blood from a handful of donors. Measured with immunoSEQ multiplex PCR; TCRdb has only the in-frame clones, and not every one. Counted here are around 30,000 clones, roughly nine tenths occurring once; the ten biggest clones make up about 4%. Sequenced input: PBMCs. The source is a human donor in good health. Some clones in this sample may be carry-over from other donors' samples.

The gene calls are TRBV7-2 and TRBJ2-3; 8 bases are shared with TRBD2. CDR1 and CDR2 from the germline V gene are SGHTA and FQGNSA. V shed 8 bases, J shed 8 bases, and the junction held 9 bases outside the gene matches. This CDR3 is 13 amino acids long. This CDR3 is CASGSGGPGTQYF. As DNA, the CDR3 is TGTGCCAGCGGTTCGGGGGGGCCAGGTACGCAGTATTTT.

The rearrangement links TRBV4-1 to TRBJ1-5, with 10 nucleotides matching TRBD1. The ends lost 4 bases at V and 0 bases at J; junction bases unmatched: 9. This CDR3 region has 18 residues. In germline, CDR1 is MGHRA, CDR2 YSYEKL. CDR3 in DNA: TGCGCCAGCAGCCCGGGACAGGGGAGGGATTATAGCAATCAGCCCCAGCATTTT. It yields the protein CASSPGQGRDYSNQPQHF.

J is TRBJ2-7 and V is TRBV5-1, with 10 bases fitting TRBD1. The CDR3 contains 13 residues. Germline lookup yields CDR1 SGHRS and CDR2 YFSETQ. The J segment lost 5 bases and the V segment lost 7 bases, leaving 6 bases of the junction unmatched. The CDR3 reads CASREGTGDEQYF. DNA for the CDR3: TGCGCCAGCCGTGAAGGGACAGGGGACGAGCAGTACTTC.

The V and J genes are TRBV10-1 and TRBJ2-3; D not certain. The CDR3 covers 9 residues. Germline-derived CDR1 and CDR2 are WNHNN and SYGVQD (reference sequence). With 6 bases removed from V and 11 bases from J, the gap between germline ends came to 6 bases. The CDR3 region is CASRAEQYF. For the CDR3, the DNA is TGCGCCAGCAGGGCGGAGCAGTATTTT.

The chain combines TRBV7-2 with TRBJ2-3; possibly TRBD2 for D (5 bases). Trimming took 0 bases from V and 8 from J, leaving 6 bases between them. Germline V gene lookup returns CDR1 SGHTA and CDR2 FQGNSA. This CDR3 spans 12 amino acids. In DNA form, the CDR3 reads TGTGCCAGCAGCTTAGCGGCGGGTACGCAGTATTTT. Translating it yields CASSLAAGTQYF. Full variable domain (missing parts from reference TRBV7-2 and TRBJ2-3): GAGVSQSPSNKVTEKGKDVELRCDPISGHTALYWYRQSLGQGLEFLIYFQGNSAPDKSGLPSDRFSAERTGGSVSTLTIQRTQQEDSAVYLCASSLAAGTQYFGPGTRLTVL.